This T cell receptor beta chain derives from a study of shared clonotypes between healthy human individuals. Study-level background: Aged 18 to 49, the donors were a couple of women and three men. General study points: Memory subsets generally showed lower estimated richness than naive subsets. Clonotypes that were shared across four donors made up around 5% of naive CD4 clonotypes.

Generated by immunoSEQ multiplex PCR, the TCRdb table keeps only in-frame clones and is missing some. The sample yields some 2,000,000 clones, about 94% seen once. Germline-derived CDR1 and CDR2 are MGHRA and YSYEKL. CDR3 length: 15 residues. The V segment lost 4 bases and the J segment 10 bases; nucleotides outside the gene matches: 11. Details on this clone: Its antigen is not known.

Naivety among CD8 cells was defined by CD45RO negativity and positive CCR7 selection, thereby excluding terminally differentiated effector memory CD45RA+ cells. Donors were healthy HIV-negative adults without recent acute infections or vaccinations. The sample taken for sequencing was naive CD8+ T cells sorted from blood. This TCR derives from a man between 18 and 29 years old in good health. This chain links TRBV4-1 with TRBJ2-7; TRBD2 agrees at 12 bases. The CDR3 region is CASSLGLAGILDQYF. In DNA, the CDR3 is TGCGCCAGCAGCCTAGGACTAGCGGGAATACTTGATCAGTACTTC.